This entry describes one TCR beta chain. Its specificity is not known. Primers included in the PCR were 60 Vbeta and 13 Jbeta primers. The assay was immunoSEQ multiplex PCR, and TCRdb's table has in-frame clones only and misses some. The data show roughly 120,000 clones, with roughly 81% seen just once and approximately 0.99% held by the top ten. Deletions cut 1 base from V and 5 bases from J, with 8 bases between. The CDR3 spans 14 residues. CDR1 and CDR2 from the germline V gene are LNHNV and YYDKDF (reference sequence). The donors (healthy individuals) were bone marrow donors. The source of the sample is a study of cytomegalovirus exposure and HLA in healthy donors. Study-wide points: According to an earlier analysis, most TCR beta V segments yielded productive rearrangements about 87% or about 30% of the time. Indistinguishable V segments such as TRBV6-2 and TRBV6-3 were excluded.

The clonotype was recovered from a woman aged 25 to 39 in good health and CMV-seronegative. Sequencing was carried out using PBMCs. This chain connects TRBV15 to TRBJ1-4; D possibly corresponds to TRBD1 (6 bases). This chain's CDR3 is CATSRGQGNEKLFF. The CDR3 DNA reads as TGTGCCACCAGCAGAGGTCAGGGGAATGAAAAACTGTTTTTT.